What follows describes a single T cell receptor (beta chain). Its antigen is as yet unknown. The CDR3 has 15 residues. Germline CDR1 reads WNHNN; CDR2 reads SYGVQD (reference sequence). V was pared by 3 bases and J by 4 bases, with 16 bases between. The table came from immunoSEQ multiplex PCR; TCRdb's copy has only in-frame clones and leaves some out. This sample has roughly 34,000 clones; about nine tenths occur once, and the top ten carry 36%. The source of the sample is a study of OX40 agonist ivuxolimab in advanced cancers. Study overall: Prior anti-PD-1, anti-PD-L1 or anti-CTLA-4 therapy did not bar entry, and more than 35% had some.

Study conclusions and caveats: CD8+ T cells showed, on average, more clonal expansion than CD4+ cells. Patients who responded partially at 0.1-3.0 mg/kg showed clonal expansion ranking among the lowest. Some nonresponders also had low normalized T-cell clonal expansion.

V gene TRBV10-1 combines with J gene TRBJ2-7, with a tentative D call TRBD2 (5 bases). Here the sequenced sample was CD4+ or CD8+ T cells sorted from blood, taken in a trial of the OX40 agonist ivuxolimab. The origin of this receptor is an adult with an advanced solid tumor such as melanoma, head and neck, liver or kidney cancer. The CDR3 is CASSDGAGLGYEQYF. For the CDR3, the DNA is TGCGCCAGCAGTGATGGTGCGGGCCTGGGGTACGAGCAGTACTTC.